The 18 T cell receptor beta chains in this list originate from one sample, sequenced in a study of T cells in Graves' hyperthyroidism and ophthalmopathy (dated by TCRdb to about 2019). Receptors were amplified or captured by multiplex PCR. TCRdb shows the sequencer as Illumina HiSeq 2000. TCR beta CDR3 regions were amplified from RNA transcripts. The TCR CDR3 was subjected to a first round of RT-PCR using the HTBI primer set and the Qiagen OneStep RT-PCR kit. TCRdb took the public reads, trimmed them with fastp at Q25, ran MiXCR for clone calling and kept in-frame beta chains. Rows with a matching CDR3 protein are joined into one entry that keeps the most common DNA and genes. This sample comprises approximately 700,000 distinct CDR3 sequences, roughly 45% of them detected only once. Of the sample, about 7.2% is held by the ten largest clones. Sequenced input: peripheral blood or thyroid tissue (not recorded which). These receptors came from an adult man with Graves' disease, either hyperthyroidism or ophthalmopathy (not recorded which).

CDR3: CASSLPGDRMNTEAFF. CDR3 nucleotides: TGTGCCAGCAGTTTACCAGGGGACAGAATGAACACTGAAGCTTTCTTT. The rearrangement uses TRBV12-3 or TRBV12-4 and TRBJ1-1; the match to TRBD1 covers 7 bases. The CDR3 runs to 16 residues. J gave up 0 bases and V 2 bases, and 6 bases lay outside the gene matches.

The chain combines TRBV20-1 with TRBJ1-1; tentatively, D is TRBD1 (5 bases). This CDR3 comprises 14 residues. CDR1 is DFQATT, CDR2 SNEGSKA, per germline (reference sequence). V gave up 0 bases and J gave up 3 bases, with 11 bases separating them. CDR3 region: CSARDQGSHTEAFF. The CDR3 DNA reads TGCAGTGCTAGAGACCAGGGCTCCCACACTGAAGCTTTCTTT.

This clonotype was seen more than once but under ten times. This chain joins TRBV5-1 and TRBJ1-5; D may be TRBD1 (5 bases). CDR3 length: 15 residues. CDR1 and CDR2 (germline): SGHRS, YFSETQ. Trimming pared 0 bases from V and 7 bases from J, leaving 14 bases between. CDR3 sequence: CASSLDGAGGQPQHF. In DNA form, the CDR3 reads TGCGCCAGCAGCTTGGACGGGGCGGGAGGACAGCCCCAGCATTTT.

V and J are TRBV28 and TRBJ1-6; D is unresolved. CDR1 MDHEN and CDR2 SYDVKM come from the germline V gene. CDR3 length equals 13 residues. Trimming removed 6 bases from V and 14 bases from J, with 17 bases in between. CDR3 nucleotide sequence: TGTGCCAGCAGGGGGAACACAATGACATCCCTCCACTTT. Translated: CASRGNTMTSLHF.

Only a few counts were recorded for this clonotype. At one end, the junction sequence differs from germline, possibly due to a read error. The chain links TRBV7-9 to TRBJ1-5; 10 nucleotides line up with TRBD1. The CDR3 contains 16 residues. The V gene's germline CDR1 is SEHNR and CDR2 FQNEAQ (reference sequence). The CDR3 nucleotides read TGCGCCAGCAGCCACCTGACAGGGGGCAGCAATCAGCCCCAGCATTTT. It is translated as CASSHLTGGSNQPQHF.

This sequence joins TRBV6-5 and TRBJ2-5; 7 nucleotides agree with TRBD2. Per the germline V gene, CDR1 is MNHEY and CDR2 is SVGAGI. This CDR3 is 12 amino acids long. Trimming cost V 8 bases and J 5 bases; bases outside gene matches: 5. The CDR3 region is CASRSGTETQYF. CDR3 coding DNA: TGTGCCAGCCGGAGCGGGACTGAGACCCAGTACTTC.

This chain links TRBV7-8 with TRBJ1-2; unclear D gene. V was shortened by 1 base and J by 4 bases, with 16 bases between the two germline ends. Germline values: CDR1 SGHVS, CDR2 FQNEAQ. The CDR3 spans 16 residues. For the CDR3, the DNA is TGTGCCAGCAGCTTAGTGGTAGGGAATGGTGTCTATGGCTACACCTTC. Its protein is CASSLVVGNGVYGYTF.

This clonotype has at least ten counts. The rearrangement uses TRBV9 and TRBJ1-2; the D gene is possibly TRBD1 (6 bases). Trimming pared 4 bases from V and 3 bases from J, leaving 10 bases between. This CDR3 has 13 amino acids. Germline assignment: CDR1 SGDLS and CDR2 YYNGEE. Here the CDR3 reads CASSQGSDYGYTF. CDR3 bases: TGTGCCAGCAGCCAGGGGTCTGACTATGGCTACACCTTC.

This clonotype occurred many times. One end of the junction fails to match germline, which may point to a read error. The CDR3 nucleotides read TGTGCTAGCAGCCGCCGGGACAGGGGACATCAGCCCCAGCATTTT. Translating it yields CASSRRDRGHQPQHF. The chain couples TRBV7-7 to TRBJ1-5, with TRBD1 identical over 10 bases. Germline V gives CDR1 SSHAT, CDR2 FNYEAQ (reference sequence). The CDR3 has 15 amino acids.

In its sample, this clonotype was seen once. This chain links TRBV20-1 with TRBJ2-5; 9 bases are shared with TRBD2. The CDR3 spans 14 residues. V trimming: 4 bases; J trimming: 5 bases; junction bases outside the gene matches: 8. The germline V gene has CDR1 DFQATT and CDR2 SNEGSKA (reference sequence). Here the CDR3 reads CSANGGGAWETQYF. Here the CDR3 DNA reads TGCAGTGCTAACGGCGGGGGGGCATGGGAGACCCAGTACTTC.

This clonotype was picked up a small number of times. The CDR3: CASSLVGTKNTEAFF. The CDR3 DNA follows: TGTGCCAGCAGCTTGGTTGGGACAAAGAACACTGAAGCTTTCTTT. The rearrangement uses TRBV7-2 and TRBJ1-1, with D possibly being TRBD1 (6 bases). This CDR3 contains 15 residues. Germline V gene lookup returns CDR1 SGHTA and CDR2 FQGNSA. Trimming left V 3 bases short and J 1 base short, with 12 bases between.

This clonotype was seen at least ten times. The V call is TRBV29-1, the J call TRBJ1-2, with 7 nucleotides matching TRBD1. The CDR3 runs to 12 residues. The V segment lost 6 bases and the J segment 8 bases; nucleotides outside the gene matches: 9. Germline lookup yields CDR1 SQVTM and CDR2 ANQGSEA. The CDR3 bases are TGCAGCGTCGCGACAGGGAGTGGAGGCTACACCTTC. The encoded protein is CSVATGSGGYTF.

The chain couples TRBV10-1 to TRBJ1-2; D perhaps matches TRBD1 (5 bases). V lost 6 bases to trimming and J lost 7 bases, with 18 bases between them. Germline CDR1 WNHNN, CDR2 SYGVQD (reference sequence). This CDR3 is built from 14 residues. CDR3 sequence (DNA): TGCGCCAGCAGCCCGGGACTCCTGGCTGGTGGCTACACCTTC. Its translation is CASSPGLLAGGYTF.

Worth noting for this clonotype: The CDR3 does not close with the conserved phenylalanine or tryptophan, likely indicating a read error. No DNA is shown, since the ends of the CDR3 on it are uncertain; the CDR3 is the one TCRdb lists. This sequence joins TRBV12-3 or TRBV12-4 and TRBJ1-6. The CDR3 region is 8 residues in length, termini included. The CDR3 protein is CASRRYPG.

The chain combines TRBV10-3 with TRBJ2-5; a possible D gene is TRBD1 (5 bases). Germline CDR1 ENHRY, CDR2 SYGVKD. Trimming removed 10 bases from V and 1 base from J, with 19 bases in between. The CDR3 loop spans 15 amino acids. The CDR3 here is CATSRDMGPQETQYF. Here the CDR3 DNA reads TGTGCCACCAGCAGAGATATGGGGCCCCAAGAGACCCAGTACTTC.

CDR3 loop: CASKSSPPQNSPLHF. The CDR3 region has the DNA TGTGCCAGCAAGAGCAGCCCTCCTCAGAATTCACCCCTCCACTTT. The chain employs TRBV2 and TRBJ1-6, with D hard to call. The CDR3 length is 15 residues. Trimming took off 7 bases at V and 7 bases at J, with 17 bases between the two ends. Per the germline V gene, CDR1 is SNHLY and CDR2 is FYNNEI. Full variable domain (rest looked up from reference TRBV2 and TRBJ1-6): EPEVTQTPSHQVTQMGQEVILRCVPISNHLYFYWYRQILGQKVEFLVSFYNNEISEKSEIFDDQFSVERPDGSNFTLKIRSTKLEDSAMYFCASKSSPPQNSPLHFGNGTRLTVT.

The chain carries TRBV7-9 and TRBJ1-3; 10 bases align to TRBD1. Unmatched junction bases numbered 10, after V lost 5 bases and J lost 0 bases. The CDR3 loop spans 18 amino acids. Germline CDR1 is SEHNR and CDR2 is FQNEAQ (reference sequence). CDR3 residues: CASSPGQGTENSGNTIYF. CDR3 nucleotide sequence: TGTGCCAGCAGCCCGGGACAGGGGACGGAAAACTCTGGAAACACCATATATTTT.

This chain joins TRBV25-1 and TRBJ1-6; TRBD1 might be the D (5 bases). The V gene's germline CDR1 is MGHDK and CDR2 SYGVNS. Trimming took 8 bases from V and 0 from J, leaving 14 bases between them. The CDR3 extends over 16 amino acids. The CDR3: CASLGQASSYNSPLHF. CDR3 sequence (DNA): TGTGCCAGCTTGGGGCAGGCAAGCTCCTATAATTCACCCCTCCACTTT.